This T cell receptor beta chain appears in the sequencing data of a study of neoadjuvant nivolumab and ipilimumab in lung cancer. Method: immunoSEQ multiplex PCR; TCRdb's copy keeps in-frame clones and lacks some. The sample records fewer than 35,000 clones, over 75% being singletons. Germline V CDR1 and CDR2: MGHRA, YSYEKL. The CDR3 is made up of 16 amino acids. With 1 base removed from V and 0 bases from J, the gap between germline ends came to 7 bases. The receptor was derived from an adult with non-small cell lung cancer. The sample here was peripheral blood, taken after neoadjuvant nivolumab, alone or with ipilimumab, at or shortly before surgery. The rearrangement joins TRBV4-1 to TRBJ2-6; D perhaps matches TRBD1 (6 bases). CDR3 nucleotide sequence: TGCGCCAGCAGCCAAGGGGACAACTCTGGGGCCAACGTCCTGACTTTC. Amino acids: CASSQGDNSGANVLTF.